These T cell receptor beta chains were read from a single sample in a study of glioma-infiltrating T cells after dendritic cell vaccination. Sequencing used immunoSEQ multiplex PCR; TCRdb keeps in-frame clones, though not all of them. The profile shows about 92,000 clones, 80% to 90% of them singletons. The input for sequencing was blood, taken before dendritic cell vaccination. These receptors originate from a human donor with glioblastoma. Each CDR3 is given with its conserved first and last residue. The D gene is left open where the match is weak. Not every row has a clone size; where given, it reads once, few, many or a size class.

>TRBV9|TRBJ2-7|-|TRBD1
TGTGCCAGCAGCGTAGAAGGGACAGAGCTCTACGAGCAGTACTTC
CASSVEGTELYEQYF
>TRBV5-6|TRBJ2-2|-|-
TGTGCCAGCAGCCCCGGCCGACTAGTACGCACCGGGGAGCTGTTTTTT
CASSPGRLVRTGELFF
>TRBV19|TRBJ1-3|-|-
TGTGCCAGTAGTATTGGTTACTTACAGGGTGGAAACACCATATATTTT
CASSIGYLQGGNTIYF
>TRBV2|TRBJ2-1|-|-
TGTGCCAGCAGTTTCAGACAGTTCTCCCATTCCGATGAGCAGTTCTTC
CASSFRQFSHSDEQFF
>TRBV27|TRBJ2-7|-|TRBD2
TGTGCCAGCAGCGGTAGCGGGGATTACGAGCAGTACTTC
CASSGSGDYEQYF
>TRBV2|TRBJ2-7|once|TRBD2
TGTGCCAGCAGGGGGACTAGTTTTGACACCTACGAGCAGTACTTC
CASRGTSFDTYEQYF
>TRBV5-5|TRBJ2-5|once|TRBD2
TGTGCCAGCAGCTTGGAGCGGGAGAGACAAGAGACCCAGTACTTC
CASSLERERQETQYF
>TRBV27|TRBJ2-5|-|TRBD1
TGTGCCAGCAGCCAACCCGGGACAGGGGGCTGGGAGACCCAGTACTTC
CASSQPGTGGWETQYF
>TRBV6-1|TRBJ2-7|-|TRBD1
TGTGCCAGCGTCGGGACAGGGAGGATCTACGAGCAGTACTTC
CASVGTGRIYEQYF
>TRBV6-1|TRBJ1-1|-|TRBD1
TGTGCCACCAGAGGACAGGGGGCCGAGAACACTGAAGCTTTCTTT
CATRGQGAENTEAFF
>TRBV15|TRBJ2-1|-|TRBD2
TGTGCCACCAGCGGGCTAGCGGGAGGCTCCTACAATGAGCAGTTCTTC
CATSGLAGGSYNEQFF
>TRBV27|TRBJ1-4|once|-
TGTGCCAGCTCGGCCAGGGGTGATGAAAAACTGTTTTTT
CASSARGDEKLFF
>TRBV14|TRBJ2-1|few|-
TGTGCCAGCAGCCCAGGGGGGAGCTCCTACAATGAGCAGTTCTTC
CASSPGGSSYNEQFF
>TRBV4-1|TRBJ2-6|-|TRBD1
TGCGCCACTGGACCGGGACAGGGTATCTCTGGGGCCAACGTCCTGACTTTC
CATGPGQGISGANVLTF
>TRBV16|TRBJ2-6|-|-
TGTGCCAGCAGCCAATTTGGTCCGGGAAGCGGGGCCAACGTCCTGACTTTC
CASSQFGPGSGANVLTF
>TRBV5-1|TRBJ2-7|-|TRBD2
TGCGCCAGCAGCTCCGATACTAGCGGGAAGTTCTACGAGCAGTACTTC
CASSSDTSGKFYEQYF
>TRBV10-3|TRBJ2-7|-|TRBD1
TGTGCCATCAGTGCAGCGGACAGGGCTTCCTACGAGCAGTACTTC
CAISAADRASYEQYF
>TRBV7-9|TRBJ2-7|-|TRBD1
TGTGCCAGCAGCTTACCGGGACAGTTCTACGAGCAGTACTTC
CASSLPGQFYEQYF
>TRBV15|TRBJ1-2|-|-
TGTGCCACCAGCAGGGCAGGTTATGGCTACACCTTC
CATSRAGYGYTF
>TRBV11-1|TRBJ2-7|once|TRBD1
TGTGCCAGCAGCCCGGAGGGACAGGCCGACTACGAGCAGTACTTC
CASSPEGQADYEQYF
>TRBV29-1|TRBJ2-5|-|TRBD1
TGCAGCGTTTCTGACCGGGACAGGGTGGGTGAGACCCAGTACTTC
CSVSDRDRVGETQYF
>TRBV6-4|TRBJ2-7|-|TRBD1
TGTGCCAGCAGCAGATATCCGGGACAGGACTCCTACGAGCAGTACTTC
CASSRYPGQDSYEQYF
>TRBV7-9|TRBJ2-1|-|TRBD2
TGTGCCAGCAGGGCCGGACTAGCGGATAACCGGGGCGCACGGGGTGAGCAGTTCTTC
CASRAGLADNRGARGEQFF
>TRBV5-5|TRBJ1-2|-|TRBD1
TGTGCCAGCAGAGCGGGACAGGGGTTTCTTAACTATGGCTACACCTTC
CASRAGQGFLNYGYTF
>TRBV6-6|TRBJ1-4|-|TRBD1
TGTGCCAGCAGCCGGCAGGGGGTGCTTGAAAAACTGTTTTTT
CASSRQGVLEKLFF
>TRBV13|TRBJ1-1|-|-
TGTGCCAGCAGCCCACGGCAGGGTTTGGGCACTGAAGCTTTCTTT
CASSPRQGLGTEAFF
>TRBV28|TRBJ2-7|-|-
TGTGCCAGCATGACTAGCTCCTACGAGCAGTACTTC
CASMTSSYEQYF
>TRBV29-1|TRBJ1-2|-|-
TGCAGCGTTGAAGATCCGGGTACTAACTATGGCTACACCTTC
CSVEDPGTNYGYTF
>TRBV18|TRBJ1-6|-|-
TGTGCCAGCTCACCACTGAACTCCAGGGAAGGTTCACCCCTCCACTTT
CASSPLNSREGSPLHF
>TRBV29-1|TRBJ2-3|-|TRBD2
TGCAGCGTTGAATCGCGGCGGGAGGGCCCCCATACGCAGTATTTT
CSVESRREGPHTQYF
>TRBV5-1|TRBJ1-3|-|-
TGCGCCAGCAGCTTGGCCCTAACCTCTACTGGAAACACCATATATTTT
CASSLALTSTGNTIYF
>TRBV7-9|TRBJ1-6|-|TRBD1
TGTGCCAGCAGCTCACCTCGGGACAGGGAGTTTAATTCACCCCTCCACTTT
CASSSPRDREFNSPLHF
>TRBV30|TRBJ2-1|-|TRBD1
TGTGCCTGGAGTGAAGTGGGGACAGGGTACAATGAGCAGTTCTTC
CAWSEVGTGYNEQFF
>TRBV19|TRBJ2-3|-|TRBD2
TGTGCCAGTAGTTCGCGGGGGGGAGATACGCAGTATTTT
CASSSRGGDTQYF
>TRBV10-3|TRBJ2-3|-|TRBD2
TGTGCCACCAACCAACTAGCGGGAGCCACAGATACGCAGTATTTT
CATNQLAGATDTQYF
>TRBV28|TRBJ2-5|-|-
TGTGCCAGCAGCACCCTAGGAGCCCAGTACTTC
CASSTLGAQYF
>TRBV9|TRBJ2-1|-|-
TGTGCCAGCAGCGTCACCGGGATCTCCTACAATGAGCAGTTCTTC
CASSVTGISYNEQFF
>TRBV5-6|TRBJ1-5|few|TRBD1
TGTGCCAGCAGCTTGGAAGGGACAGGGATAGAACAGCCCCAGCATTTT
CASSLEGTGIEQPQHF
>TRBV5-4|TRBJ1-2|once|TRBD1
TGTGCCAGCCGAGGACAGGATAGTTTCCACTATGGCTACACCTTC
CASRGQDSFHYGYTF
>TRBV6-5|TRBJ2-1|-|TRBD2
TGTGCCAGCAGTTCTGTGATTAGCGGGAGAAATGGTGGGCAGTTCTTC
CASSSVISGRNGGQFF
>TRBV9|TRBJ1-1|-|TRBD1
TGTGCCAGCAGCGGATACAGGGGCGGGAACACTGAAGCTTTCTTT
CASSGYRGGNTEAFF
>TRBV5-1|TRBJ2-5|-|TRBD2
TGCGCCAGCAGCTTACAGACTAGCGGGAGAGTAGGAGAGACCCAGTACTTC
CASSLQTSGRVGETQYF
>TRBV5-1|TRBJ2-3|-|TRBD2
TGCGCCAGCAGCTTGCCAGGGACTAGGATAACAGATACGCAGTATTTT
CASSLPGTRITDTQYF
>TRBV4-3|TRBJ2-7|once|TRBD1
TGCGCCAGCAGCCAAGATTATGACAGGGGTTCCTACGAGCAGTACTTC
CASSQDYDRGSYEQYF
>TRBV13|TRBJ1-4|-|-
TGTGCCAGCAGCTTAGCAGGGGCAACTAATGAAAAACTGTTTTTT
CASSLAGATNEKLFF
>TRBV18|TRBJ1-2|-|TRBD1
TGTGCCAGCTCACCCACGGACAGGAACTATGGCTACACCTTC
CASSPTDRNYGYTF
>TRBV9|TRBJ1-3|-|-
TGTGCCAGCAGTGCCGGACTCGGAAACACCATATATTTT
CASSAGLGNTIYF
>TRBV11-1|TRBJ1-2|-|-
TGTGCCAGCAGCTTAAGTACGAGCTATGGCTACACCTTC
CASSLSTSYGYTF
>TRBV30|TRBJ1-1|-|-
TGTGCCTGGAGTTGGGGGCTAGACACTGAAGCTTTCTTT
CAWSWGLDTEAFF
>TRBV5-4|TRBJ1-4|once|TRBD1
TGTGCCAGCAGACGGACAGGGGGCGATGAAAAACTGTTTTTT
CASRRTGGDEKLFF
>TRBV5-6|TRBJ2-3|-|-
TGTGCCAGCAGCTTGGGAGAAAATACGCAGTATTTT
CASSLGENTQYF
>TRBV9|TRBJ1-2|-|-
TGTGCCAGCAGCGGGCAGGGACTGCAAGGCTACACCTTC
CASSGQGLQGYTF
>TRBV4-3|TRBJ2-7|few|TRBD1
TGCGCCAGCAGCCCGAGACAGGGGGCATACGAGCAGTACTTC
CASSPRQGAYEQYF
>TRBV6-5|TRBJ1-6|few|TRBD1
TGTGCCAGCAGGCCGGACAGGGATTATAATTCACCCCTCCACTTT
CASRPDRDYNSPLHF
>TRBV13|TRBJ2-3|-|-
TGTGCCAGCAGCTTAGGCCCTCCGGGTCGGGATACGCAGTATTTT
CASSLGPPGRDTQYF
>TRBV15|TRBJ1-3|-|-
TGTGCCACCAGCAGGGGAGCAGTTGGAAACACCATATATTTT
CATSRGAVGNTIYF
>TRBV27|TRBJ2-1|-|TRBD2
TGTGCCAGCAGTTTAAGCGGGACCCACAATGAGCAGTTCTTC
CASSLSGTHNEQFF
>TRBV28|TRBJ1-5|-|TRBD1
TGTGCCAGCAGTCCACGGACAGGGGGCAATCAGCCCCAGCATTTT
CASSPRTGGNQPQHF